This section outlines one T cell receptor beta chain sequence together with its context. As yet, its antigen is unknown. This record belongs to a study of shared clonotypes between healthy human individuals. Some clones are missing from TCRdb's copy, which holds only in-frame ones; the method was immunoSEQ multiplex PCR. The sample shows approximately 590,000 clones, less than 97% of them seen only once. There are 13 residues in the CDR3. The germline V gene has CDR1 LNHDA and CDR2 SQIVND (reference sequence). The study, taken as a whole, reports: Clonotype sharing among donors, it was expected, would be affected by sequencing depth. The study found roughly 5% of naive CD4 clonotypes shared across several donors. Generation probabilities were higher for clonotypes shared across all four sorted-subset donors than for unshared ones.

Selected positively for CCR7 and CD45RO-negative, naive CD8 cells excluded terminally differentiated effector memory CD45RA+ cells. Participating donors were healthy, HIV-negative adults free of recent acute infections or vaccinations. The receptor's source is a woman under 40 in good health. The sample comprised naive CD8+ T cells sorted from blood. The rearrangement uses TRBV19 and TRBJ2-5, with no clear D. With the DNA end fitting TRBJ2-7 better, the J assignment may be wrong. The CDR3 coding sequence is TGTGCCAGTAGTCTGATACCGGGCTACGAGCAGTACTTC. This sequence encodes CASSLIPGYEQYF.